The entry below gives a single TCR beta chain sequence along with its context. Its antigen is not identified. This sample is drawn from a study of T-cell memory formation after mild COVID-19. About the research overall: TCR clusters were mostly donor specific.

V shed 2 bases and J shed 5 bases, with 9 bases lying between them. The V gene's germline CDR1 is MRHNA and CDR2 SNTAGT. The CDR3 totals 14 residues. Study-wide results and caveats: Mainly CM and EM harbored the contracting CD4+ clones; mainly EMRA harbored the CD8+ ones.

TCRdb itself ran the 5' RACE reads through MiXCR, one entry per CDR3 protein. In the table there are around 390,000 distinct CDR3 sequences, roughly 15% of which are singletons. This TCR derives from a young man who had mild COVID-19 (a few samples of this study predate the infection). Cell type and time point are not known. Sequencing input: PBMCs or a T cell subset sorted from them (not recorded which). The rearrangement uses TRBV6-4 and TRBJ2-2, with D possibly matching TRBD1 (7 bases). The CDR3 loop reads CASSDQGGTGELFF. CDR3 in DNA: TGTGCCAGCAGTGACCAGGGGGGAACCGGGGAGCTGTTTTTT.